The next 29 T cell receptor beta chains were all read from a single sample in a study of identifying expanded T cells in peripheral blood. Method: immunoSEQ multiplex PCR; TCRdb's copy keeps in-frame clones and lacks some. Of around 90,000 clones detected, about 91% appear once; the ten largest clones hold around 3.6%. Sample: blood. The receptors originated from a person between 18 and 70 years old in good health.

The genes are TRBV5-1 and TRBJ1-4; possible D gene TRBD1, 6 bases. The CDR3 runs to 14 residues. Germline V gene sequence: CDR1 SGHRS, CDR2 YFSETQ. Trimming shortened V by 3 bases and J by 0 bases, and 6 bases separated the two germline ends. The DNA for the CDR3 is TGCGCCAGCAGCTGGACAGCAACTAATGAAAAACTGTTTTTT. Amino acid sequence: CASSWTATNEKLFF.

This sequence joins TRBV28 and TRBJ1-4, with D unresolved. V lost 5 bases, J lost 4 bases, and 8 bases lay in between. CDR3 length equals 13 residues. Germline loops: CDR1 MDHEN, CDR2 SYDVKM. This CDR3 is CASSTRINEKLFF. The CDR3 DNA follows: TGTGCCAGCAGTACCCGTATTAATGAAAAACTGTTTTTT. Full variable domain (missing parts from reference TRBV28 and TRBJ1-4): DVKVTQSSRYLVKRTGEKVFLECVQDMDHENMFWYRQDPGLGLRLIYFSYDVKMKEKGDIPEGYSVSREKKERFSLILESASTNQTSMYLCASSTRINEKLFFGSGTQLSVL.

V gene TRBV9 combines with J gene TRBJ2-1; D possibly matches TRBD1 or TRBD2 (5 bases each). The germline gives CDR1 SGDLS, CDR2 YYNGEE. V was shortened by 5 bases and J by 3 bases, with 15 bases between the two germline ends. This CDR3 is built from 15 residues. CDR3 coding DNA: TGTGCCAGCAGACCCTCGGGGCCAGGCTACAATGAGCAGTTCTTC. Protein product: CASRPSGPGYNEQFF.

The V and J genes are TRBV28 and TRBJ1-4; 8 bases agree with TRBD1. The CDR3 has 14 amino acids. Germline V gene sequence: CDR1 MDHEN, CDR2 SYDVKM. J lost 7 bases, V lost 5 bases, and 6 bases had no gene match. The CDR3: CASSKDRASEKLFF. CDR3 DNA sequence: TGTGCCAGCAGTAAGGACAGGGCGAGTGAAAAACTGTTTTTT.

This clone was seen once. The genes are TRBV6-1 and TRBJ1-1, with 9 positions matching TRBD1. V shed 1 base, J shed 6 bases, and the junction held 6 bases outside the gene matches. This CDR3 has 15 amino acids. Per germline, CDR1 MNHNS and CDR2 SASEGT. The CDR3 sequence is CASSEDRGHYAEAFF. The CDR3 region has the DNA TGTGCCAGCAGTGAAGACAGGGGGCATTACGCTGAAGCTTTCTTT.

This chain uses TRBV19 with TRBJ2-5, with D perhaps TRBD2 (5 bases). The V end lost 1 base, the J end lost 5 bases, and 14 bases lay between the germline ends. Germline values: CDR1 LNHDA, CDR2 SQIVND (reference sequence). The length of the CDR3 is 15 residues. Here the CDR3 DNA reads TGTGCCAGTAGTATAGGGATCCGGGGATGGGAGACCCAGTACTTC. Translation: CASSIGIRGWETQYF.

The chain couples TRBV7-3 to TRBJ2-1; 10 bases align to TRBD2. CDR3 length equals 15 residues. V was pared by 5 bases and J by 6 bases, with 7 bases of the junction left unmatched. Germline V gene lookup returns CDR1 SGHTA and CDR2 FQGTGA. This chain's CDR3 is CASSRTSGDLNEQFF. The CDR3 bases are TGTGCCAGCAGCCGTACTAGCGGGGACCTCAATGAGCAGTTCTTC.

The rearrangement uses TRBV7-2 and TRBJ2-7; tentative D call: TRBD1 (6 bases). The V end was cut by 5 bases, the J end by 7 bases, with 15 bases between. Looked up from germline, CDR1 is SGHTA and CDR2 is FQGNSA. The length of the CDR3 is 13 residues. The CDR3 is CASSQGGNLEQYF. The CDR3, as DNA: TGTGCCAGCAGCCAAGGGGGAAACTTGGAGCAGTACTTC.

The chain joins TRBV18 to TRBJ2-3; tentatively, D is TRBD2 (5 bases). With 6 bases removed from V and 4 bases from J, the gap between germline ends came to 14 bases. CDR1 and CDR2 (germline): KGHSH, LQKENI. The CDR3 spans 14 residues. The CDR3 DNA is TGTGCCAGCTCGAGCGGAGTGGCGTCAGATACGCAGTATTTT. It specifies CASSSGVASDTQYF. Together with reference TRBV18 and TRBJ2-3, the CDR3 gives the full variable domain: NAGVMQNPRHLVRRRGQEARLRCSPMKGHSHVYWYRQLPEEGLKFMVYLQKENIIDESGMPKERFSAEFPKEGPSILRIQQVVRGDSAAYFCASSSGVASDTQYFGPGTRLTVL.

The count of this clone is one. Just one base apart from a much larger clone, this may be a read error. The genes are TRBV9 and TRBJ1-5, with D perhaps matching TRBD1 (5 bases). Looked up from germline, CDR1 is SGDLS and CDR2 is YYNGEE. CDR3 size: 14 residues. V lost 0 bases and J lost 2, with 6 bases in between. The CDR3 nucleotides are TGTGCCAGCAGCGTAGAAGGGGGCAATCAGCCCCAGCATTTT. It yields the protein CASSVEGGNQPQHF.

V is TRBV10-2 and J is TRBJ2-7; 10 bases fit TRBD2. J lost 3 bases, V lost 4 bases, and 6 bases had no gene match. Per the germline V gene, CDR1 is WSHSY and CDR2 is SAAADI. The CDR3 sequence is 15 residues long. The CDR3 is CASSGRTSGDYEQYF. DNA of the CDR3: TGCGCCAGCAGTGGACGGACTAGCGGAGACTACGAGCAGTACTTC.

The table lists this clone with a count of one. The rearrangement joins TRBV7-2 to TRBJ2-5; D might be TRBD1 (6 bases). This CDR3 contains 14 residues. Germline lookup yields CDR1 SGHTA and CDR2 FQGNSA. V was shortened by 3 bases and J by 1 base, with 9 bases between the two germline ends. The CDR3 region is CASSFDRFQETQYF. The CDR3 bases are TGTGCCAGCAGCTTTGACAGGTTCCAAGAGACCCAGTACTTC.

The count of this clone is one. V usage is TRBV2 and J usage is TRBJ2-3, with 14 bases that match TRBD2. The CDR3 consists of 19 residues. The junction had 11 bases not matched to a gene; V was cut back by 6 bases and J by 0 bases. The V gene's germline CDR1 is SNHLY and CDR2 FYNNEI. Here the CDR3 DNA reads TGTGCCAGCAGCGAAACCGGACTAGCGGGGGGCCTTAGCACAGATACGCAGTATTTT. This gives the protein CASSETGLAGGLSTDTQYF.

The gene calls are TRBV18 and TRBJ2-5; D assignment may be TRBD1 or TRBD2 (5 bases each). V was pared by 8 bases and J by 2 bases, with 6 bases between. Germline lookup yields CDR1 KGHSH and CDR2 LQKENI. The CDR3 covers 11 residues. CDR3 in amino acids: CASEGQETQYF. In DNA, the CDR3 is TGTGCCAGCGAGGGGCAAGAGACCCAGTACTTC.

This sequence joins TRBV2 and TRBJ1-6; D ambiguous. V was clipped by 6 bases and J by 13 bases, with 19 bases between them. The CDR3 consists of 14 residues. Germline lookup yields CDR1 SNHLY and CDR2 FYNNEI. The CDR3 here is CASRGMVDRGPLHF. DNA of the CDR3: TGTGCCAGCAGGGGGATGGTGGACCGGGGTCCCCTCCACTTT. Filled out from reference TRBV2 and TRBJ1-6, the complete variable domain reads EPEVTQTPSHQVTQMGQEVILRCVPISNHLYFYWYRQILGQKVEFLVSFYNNEISEKSEIFDDQFSVERPDGSNFTLKIRSTKLEDSAMYFCASRGMVDRGPLHFGNGTRLTVT.

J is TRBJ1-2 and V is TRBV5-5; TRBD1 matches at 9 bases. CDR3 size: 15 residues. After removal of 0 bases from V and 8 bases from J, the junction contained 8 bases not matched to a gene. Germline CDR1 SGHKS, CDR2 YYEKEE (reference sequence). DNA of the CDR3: TGTGCCAGCAGCTTGGCCGGGACAGGGACGGAAGGCTACACCTTC. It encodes CASSLAGTGTEGYTF.

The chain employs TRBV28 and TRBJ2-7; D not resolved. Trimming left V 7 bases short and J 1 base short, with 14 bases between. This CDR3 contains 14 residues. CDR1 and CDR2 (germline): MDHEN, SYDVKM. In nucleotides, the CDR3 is TGTGCCAGCACCCCTTCCGACACGTCCTACGAGCAGTACTTC. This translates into CASTPSDTSYEQYF. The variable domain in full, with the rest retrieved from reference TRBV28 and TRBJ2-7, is DVKVTQSSRYLVKRTGEKVFLECVQDMDHENMFWYRQDPGLGLRLIYFSYDVKMKEKGDIPEGYSVSREKKERFSLILESASTNQTSMYLCASTPSDTSYEQYFGPGTRLTVT.

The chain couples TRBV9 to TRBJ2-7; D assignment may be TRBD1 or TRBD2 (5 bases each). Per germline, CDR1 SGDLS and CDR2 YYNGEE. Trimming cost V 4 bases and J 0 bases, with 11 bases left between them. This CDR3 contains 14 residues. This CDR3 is CASSPGRSSYEQYF. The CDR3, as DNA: TGTGCCAGCAGCCCAGGGAGAAGCTCCTACGAGCAGTACTTC. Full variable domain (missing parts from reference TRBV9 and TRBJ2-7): DSGVTQTPKHLITATGQRVTLRCSPRSGDLSVYWYQQSLDQGLQFLIQYYNGEERAKGNILERFSAQQFPDLHSELNLSSLELGDSALYFCASSPGRSSYEQYFGPGTRLTVT.

This CDR3 reads CASSLQGIRSYEQYF. Here the CDR3 DNA reads TGTGCCAGCAGCCTACAGGGGATAAGATCCTACGAGCAGTACTTC. This sequence joins TRBV5-6 and TRBJ2-7, with 7 bases aligning to TRBD1. The length of the CDR3 is 15 residues. Germline CDR1 and CDR2: SGHDT and YYEEEE. V shed 4 bases, J shed 1 base, and the junction held 8 bases outside the gene matches.

CDR3 DNA: TGTGCCAGCGATAGACAGGGGACTGGTGAAAAACTGTTTTTT. The encoded protein is CASDRQGTGEKLFF. The chain has TRBV9 and TRBJ1-4, with 8 bases that match TRBD1. The length of the CDR3 is 14 residues. Looked up from germline, CDR1 is SGDLS and CDR2 is YYNGEE. V dropped 7 bases and J dropped 7; count of bases not matched to a gene: 9.

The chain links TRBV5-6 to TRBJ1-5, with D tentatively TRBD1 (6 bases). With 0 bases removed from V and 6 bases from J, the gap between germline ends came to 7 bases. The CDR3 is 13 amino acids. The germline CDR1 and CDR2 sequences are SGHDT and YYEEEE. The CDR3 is CASSLDRAQPQHF. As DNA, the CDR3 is TGTGCCAGCAGCTTGGACAGGGCTCAGCCCCAGCATTTT.

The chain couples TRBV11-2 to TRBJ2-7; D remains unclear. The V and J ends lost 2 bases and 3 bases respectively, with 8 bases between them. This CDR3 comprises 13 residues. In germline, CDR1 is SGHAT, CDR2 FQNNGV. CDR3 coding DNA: TGTGCCAGCAGCTTATCTGCCTACTACGAGCAGTACTTC. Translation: CASSLSAYYEQYF.

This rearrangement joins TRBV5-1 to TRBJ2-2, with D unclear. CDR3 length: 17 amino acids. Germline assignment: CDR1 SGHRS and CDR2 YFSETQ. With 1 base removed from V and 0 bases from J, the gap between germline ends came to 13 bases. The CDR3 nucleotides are TGCGCCAGCAGCTTGCGCAGTTCCAGTACGAACACCGGGGAGCTGTTTTTT. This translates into CASSLRSSSTNTGELFF.

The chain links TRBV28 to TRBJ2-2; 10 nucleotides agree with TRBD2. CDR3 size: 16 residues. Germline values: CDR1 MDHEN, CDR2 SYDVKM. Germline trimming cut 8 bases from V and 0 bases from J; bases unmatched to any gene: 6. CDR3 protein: CASWDSGGSNTGELFF. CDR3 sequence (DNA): TGTGCCAGCTGGGATAGCGGGGGGTCGAACACCGGGGAGCTGTTTTTT.

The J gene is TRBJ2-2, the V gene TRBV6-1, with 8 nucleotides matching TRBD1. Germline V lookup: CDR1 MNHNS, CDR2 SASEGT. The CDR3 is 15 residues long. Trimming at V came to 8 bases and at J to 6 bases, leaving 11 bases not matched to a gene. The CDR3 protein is CASRTGRNVAGELFF. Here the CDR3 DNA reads TGTGCCAGCCGGACAGGGAGAAATGTCGCCGGGGAGCTGTTTTTT.

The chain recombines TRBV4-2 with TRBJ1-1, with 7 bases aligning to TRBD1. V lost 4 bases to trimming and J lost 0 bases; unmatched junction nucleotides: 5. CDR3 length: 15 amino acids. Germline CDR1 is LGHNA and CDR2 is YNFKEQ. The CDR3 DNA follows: TGTGCCAGCAGCCCGAGGACAGGACTGAACACTGAAGCTTTCTTT. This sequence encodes CASSPRTGLNTEAFF.

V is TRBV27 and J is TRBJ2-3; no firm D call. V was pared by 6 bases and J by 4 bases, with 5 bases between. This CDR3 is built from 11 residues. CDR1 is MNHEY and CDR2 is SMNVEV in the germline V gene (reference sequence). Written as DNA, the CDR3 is TGTGCCAGCAGCTCGGCAGATACGCAGTATTTT. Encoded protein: CASSSADTQYF.

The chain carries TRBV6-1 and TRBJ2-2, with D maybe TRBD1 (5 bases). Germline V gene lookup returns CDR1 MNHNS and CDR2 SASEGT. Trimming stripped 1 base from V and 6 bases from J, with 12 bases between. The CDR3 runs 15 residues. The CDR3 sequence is CASSEGPGSSGELFF. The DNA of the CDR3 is TGTGCCAGCAGTGAAGGGCCAGGGTCCTCCGGGGAGCTGTTTTTT.

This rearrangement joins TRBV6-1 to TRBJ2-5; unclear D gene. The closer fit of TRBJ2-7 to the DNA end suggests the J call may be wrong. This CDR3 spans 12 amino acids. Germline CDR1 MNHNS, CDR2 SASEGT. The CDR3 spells CASSEYIYEQYF. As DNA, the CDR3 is TGTGCCAGCAGTGAATATATTTACGAGCAGTACTTC.